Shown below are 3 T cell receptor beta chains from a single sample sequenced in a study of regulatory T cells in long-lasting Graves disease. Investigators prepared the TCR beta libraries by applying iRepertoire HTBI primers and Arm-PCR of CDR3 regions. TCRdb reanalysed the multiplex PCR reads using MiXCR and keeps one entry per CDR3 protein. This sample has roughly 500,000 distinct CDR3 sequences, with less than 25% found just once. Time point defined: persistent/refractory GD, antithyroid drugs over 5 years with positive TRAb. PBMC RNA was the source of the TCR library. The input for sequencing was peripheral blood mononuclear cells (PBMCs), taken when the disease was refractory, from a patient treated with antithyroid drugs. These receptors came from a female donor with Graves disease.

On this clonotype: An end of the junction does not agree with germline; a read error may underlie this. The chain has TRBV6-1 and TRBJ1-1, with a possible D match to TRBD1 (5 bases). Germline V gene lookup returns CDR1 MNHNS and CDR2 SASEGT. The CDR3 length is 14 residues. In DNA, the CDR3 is TGTGTCAGCAGTGAAATCTGGGGGAGGACTGAAGCTTTCTTT. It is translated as CVSSEIWGRTEAFF.

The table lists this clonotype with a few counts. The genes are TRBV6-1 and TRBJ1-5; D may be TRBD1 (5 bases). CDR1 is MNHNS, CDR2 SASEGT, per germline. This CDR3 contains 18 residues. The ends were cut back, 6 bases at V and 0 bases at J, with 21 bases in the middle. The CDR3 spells CASRTPPDRSLSNQPQHF. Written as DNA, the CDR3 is TGTGCCAGCAGAACACCGCCCGACAGATCCCTTAGCAATCAGCCCCAGCATTTT.

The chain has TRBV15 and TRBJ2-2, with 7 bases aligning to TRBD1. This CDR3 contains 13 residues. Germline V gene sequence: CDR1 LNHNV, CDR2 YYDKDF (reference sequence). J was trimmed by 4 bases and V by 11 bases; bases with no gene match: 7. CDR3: CAVSQGTTGELFF. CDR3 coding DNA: TGTGCCGTTTCACAGGGGACCACCGGGGAGCTGTTTTTT.